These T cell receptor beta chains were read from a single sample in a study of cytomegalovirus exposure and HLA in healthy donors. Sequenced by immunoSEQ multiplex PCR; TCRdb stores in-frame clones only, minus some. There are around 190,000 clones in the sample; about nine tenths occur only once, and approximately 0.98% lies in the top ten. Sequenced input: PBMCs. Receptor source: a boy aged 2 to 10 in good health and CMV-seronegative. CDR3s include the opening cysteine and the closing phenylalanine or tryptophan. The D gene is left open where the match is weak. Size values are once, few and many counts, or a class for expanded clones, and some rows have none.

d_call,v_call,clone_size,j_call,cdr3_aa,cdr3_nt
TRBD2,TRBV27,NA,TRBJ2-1,CASGTSGSIEQFF,TGTGCCAGCGGGACTAGCGGGAGTATTGAGCAGTTCTTC
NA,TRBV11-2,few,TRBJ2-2,CASSSLRNTGELFF,TGTGCCAGCAGCTCGCTCAGAAACACCGGGGAGCTGTTTTTT
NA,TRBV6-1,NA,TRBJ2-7,CASSDSYRRQGLEQYF,TGTGCCAGCAGTGATTCTTATAGGCGGCAGGGTCTCGAGCAGTACTTC
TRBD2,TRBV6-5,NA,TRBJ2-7,CASSYGASGSYEQYF,TGTGCCAGCAGTTACGGTGCTAGCGGGTCCTACGAGCAGTACTTC
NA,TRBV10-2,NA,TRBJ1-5,CASSERVHQPQHF,TGCGCCAGCAGTGAGCGAGTTCATCAGCCCCAGCATTTT
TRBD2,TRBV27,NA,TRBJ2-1,CASSHGLAGVNEQFF,TGTGCCAGCAGCCACGGACTAGCGGGAGTCAATGAGCAGTTCTTC
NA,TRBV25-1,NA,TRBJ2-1,CASSEYTYNEQFF,TGTGCCAGCAGTGAATATACCTACAATGAGCAGTTCTTC
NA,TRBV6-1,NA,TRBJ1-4,CASTNVGQTNEKLFF,TGTGCCAGCACTAACGTCGGTCAAACTAATGAAAAACTGTTTTTT
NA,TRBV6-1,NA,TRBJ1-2,CASRPGLRYGYTF,TGTGCCAGCAGGCCGGGACTGAGATATGGCTACACCTTC
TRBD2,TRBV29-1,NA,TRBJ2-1,CSGVAGGDNEQFF,TGCAGCGGCGTAGCGGGAGGGGACAATGAGCAGTTCTTC